This TCR beta chain was recorded in a study of preoperative IRX-2 immunotherapy in early breast cancer. CDR1 MNHGY and CDR2 SAAAGT come from the germline V gene. Trimming took 0 bases from V and 4 from J, leaving 9 bases between them. This CDR3 comprises 14 residues. Libraries were prepared by immunoSEQ multiplex PCR; TCRdb keeps only in-frame clonotypes and omits some of them. Among around 30,000 clones listed, just under 80% were seen once. Indicated treatment: preoperative locoregional IRX-2 cytokine immunotherapy. This specimen was lymph node tissue, taken before IRX-2 immunotherapy. The chain couples TRBV6-8 to TRBJ1-1; D is uncertain. This TCR derives from a human donor with breast cancer. The CDR3 sequence: CASSYSGGGTEAFF. Written as DNA, the CDR3 is TGTGCCAGCAGTTACTCGGGTGGCGGCACTGAAGCTTTCTTT.